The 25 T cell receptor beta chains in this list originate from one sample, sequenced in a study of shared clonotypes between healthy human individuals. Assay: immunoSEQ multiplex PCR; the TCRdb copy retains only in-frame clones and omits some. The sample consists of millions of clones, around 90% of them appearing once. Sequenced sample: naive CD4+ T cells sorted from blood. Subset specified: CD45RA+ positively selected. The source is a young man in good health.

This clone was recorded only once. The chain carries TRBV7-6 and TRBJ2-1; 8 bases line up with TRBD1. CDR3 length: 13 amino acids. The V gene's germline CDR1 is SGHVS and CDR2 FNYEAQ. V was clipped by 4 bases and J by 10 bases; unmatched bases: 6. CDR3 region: CASSYQGAGEQFF. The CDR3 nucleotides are TGTGCCAGCAGCTACCAGGGGGCTGGGGAGCAGTTCTTC.

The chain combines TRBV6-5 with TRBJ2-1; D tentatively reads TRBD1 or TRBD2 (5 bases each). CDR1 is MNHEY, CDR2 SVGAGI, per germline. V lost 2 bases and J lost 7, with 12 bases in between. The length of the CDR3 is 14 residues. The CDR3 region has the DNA TGTGCCAGCAGTTACGCCGTGGGGGTGAATGAGCAGTTCTTC. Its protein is CASSYAVGVNEQFF.

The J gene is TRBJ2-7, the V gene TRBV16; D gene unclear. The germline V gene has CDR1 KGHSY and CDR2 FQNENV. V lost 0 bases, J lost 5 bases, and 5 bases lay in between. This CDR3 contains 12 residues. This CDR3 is CASSQSIHEQYF. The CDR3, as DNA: TGTGCCAGCAGCCAATCGATACACGAGCAGTACTTC.

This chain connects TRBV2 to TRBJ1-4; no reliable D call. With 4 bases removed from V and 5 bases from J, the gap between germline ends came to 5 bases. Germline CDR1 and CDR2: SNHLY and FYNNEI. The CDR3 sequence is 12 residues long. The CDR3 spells CASSARNEKLFF. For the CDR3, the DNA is TGTGCCAGCAGTGCCAGGAATGAAAAACTGTTTTTT.

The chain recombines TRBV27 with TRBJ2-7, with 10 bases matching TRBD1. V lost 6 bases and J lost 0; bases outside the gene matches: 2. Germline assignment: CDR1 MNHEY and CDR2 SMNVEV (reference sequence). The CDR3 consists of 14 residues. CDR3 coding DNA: TGTGCCAGCAGCCGGACAGGGGGCTCCTACGAGCAGTACTTC. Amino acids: CASSRTGGSYEQYF.

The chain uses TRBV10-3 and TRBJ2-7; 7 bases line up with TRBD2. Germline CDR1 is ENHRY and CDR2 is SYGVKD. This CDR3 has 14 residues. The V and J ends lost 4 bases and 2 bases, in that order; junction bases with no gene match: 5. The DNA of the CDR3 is TGTGCCATCAGTGGGCTAGCGGATACCTACGAGCAGTACTTC. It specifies CAISGLADTYEQYF.

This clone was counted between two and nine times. The CDR3 DNA reads as TGTGCCAGCAGCTCTTTCGGCACAGATACGCAGTATTTT. Its protein product is CASSSFGTDTQYF. The chain has TRBV7-2 and TRBJ2-3, with D hard to call. The CDR3 has 13 residues. The germline V and J ends were trimmed by 4 bases and 1 base, with 6 bases remaining between them. CDR1 and CDR2 from the germline V gene are SGHTA and FQGNSA.

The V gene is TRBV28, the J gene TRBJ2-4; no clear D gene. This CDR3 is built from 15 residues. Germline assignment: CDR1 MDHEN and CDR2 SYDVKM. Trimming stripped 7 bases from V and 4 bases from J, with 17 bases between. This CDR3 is CASIPSEREKNIQYF. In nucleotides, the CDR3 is TGTGCCAGCATCCCTTCCGAAAGGGAAAAAAACATTCAGTACTTC.

The CDR3 spells CASSPTGQNTEAFF. In DNA form, the CDR3 reads TGTGCCAGCAGTCCTACAGGGCAGAACACTGAAGCTTTCTTT. The V call is TRBV6-5, the J call TRBJ1-1; possible D gene TRBD1, 6 bases. The V gene's germline CDR1 is MNHEY and CDR2 SVGAGI. The germline V and J ends were trimmed by 5 bases and 1 base, with 11 bases remaining between them. The CDR3 contains 14 residues.

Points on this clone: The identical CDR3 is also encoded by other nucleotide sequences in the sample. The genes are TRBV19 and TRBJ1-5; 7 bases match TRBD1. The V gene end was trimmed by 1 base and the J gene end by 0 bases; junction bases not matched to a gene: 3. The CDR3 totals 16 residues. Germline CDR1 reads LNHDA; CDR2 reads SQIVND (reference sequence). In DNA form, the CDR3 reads TGTGCCAGTAGTATAGGGACAGGAGATAGCAATCAGCCCCAGCATTTT. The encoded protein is CASSIGTGDSNQPQHF.

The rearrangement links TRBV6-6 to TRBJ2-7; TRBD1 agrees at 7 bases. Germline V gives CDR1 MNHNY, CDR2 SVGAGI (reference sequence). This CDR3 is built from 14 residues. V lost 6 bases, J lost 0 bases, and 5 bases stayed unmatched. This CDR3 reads CASSAGTDSYEQYF. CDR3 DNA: TGTGCCAGCAGCGCCGGGACAGACTCCTACGAGCAGTACTTC.

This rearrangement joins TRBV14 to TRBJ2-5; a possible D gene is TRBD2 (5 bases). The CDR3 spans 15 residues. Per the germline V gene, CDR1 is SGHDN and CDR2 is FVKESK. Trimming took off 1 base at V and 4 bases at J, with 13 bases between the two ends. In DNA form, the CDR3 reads TGTGCCAGCAGCCAAGCCCTCGGGATTCGAGAGACCCAGTACTTC. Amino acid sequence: CASSQALGIRETQYF.

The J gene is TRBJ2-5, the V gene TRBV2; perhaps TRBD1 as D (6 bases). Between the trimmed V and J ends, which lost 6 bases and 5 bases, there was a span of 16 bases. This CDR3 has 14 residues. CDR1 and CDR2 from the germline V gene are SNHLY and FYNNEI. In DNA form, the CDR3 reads TGTGCCAGCAGCCCCCAGGGGTCGGGTGAGACCCAGTACTTC. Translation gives CASSPQGSGETQYF.

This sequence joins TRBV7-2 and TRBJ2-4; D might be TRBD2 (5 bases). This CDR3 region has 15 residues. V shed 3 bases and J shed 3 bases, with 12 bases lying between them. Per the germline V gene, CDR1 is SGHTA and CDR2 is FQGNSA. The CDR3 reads CASSFPGSLKNIQYF. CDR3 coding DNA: TGTGCCAGCAGCTTTCCTGGGAGCCTCAAAAACATTCAGTACTTC.

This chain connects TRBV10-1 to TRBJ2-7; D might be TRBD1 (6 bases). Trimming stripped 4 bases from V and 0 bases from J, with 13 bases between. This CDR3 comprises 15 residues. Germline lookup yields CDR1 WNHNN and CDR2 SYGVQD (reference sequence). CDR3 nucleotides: TGCGCCAGCAGTGCCCTGGGGGCTTCCTCCTACGAGCAGTACTTC. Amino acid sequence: CASSALGASSYEQYF.

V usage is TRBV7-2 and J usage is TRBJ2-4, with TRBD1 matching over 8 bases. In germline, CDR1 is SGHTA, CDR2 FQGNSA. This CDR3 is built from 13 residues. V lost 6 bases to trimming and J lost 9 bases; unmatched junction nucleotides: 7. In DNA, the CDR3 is TGTGCCAGCAGATCGGGGACAGGCGGCATTCAGTACTTC. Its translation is CASRSGTGGIQYF.

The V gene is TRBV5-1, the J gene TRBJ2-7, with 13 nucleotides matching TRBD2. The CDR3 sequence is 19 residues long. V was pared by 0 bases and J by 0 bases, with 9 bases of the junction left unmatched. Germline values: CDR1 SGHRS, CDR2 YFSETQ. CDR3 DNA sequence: TGCGCCAGCAGCTTGGGTCGGACTAGCGGGGGCCCAAGCTCCTACGAGCAGTACTTC. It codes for CASSLGRTSGGPSSYEQYF.

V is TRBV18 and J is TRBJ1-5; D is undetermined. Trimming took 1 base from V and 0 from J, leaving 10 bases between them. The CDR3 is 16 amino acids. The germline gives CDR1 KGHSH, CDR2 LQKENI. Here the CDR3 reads CASSPRVPDSNQPQHF. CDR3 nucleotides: TGTGCCAGCTCACCACGGGTGCCGGATAGCAATCAGCCCCAGCATTTT.

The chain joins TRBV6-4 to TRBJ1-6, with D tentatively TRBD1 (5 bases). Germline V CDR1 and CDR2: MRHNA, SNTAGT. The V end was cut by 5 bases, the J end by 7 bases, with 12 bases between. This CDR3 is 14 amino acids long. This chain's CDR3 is CASSSGTENSPLHF. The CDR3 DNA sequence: TGTGCCAGCAGTTCTGGGACCGAAAATTCACCCCTCCACTTT.

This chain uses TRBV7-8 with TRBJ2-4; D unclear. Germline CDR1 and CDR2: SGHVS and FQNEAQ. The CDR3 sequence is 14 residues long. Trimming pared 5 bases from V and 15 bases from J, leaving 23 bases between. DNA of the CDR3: TGTGCCAGCAGCCCCTACTCCGGACGGAATTCGATGTACTTC. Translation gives CASSPYSGRNSMYF.

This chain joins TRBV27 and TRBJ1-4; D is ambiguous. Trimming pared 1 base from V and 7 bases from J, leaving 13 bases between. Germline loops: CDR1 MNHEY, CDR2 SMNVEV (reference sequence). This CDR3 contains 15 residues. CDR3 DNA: TGTGCCAGCAGTTTATGGGCAGGAGGGAGTGAAAAACTGTTTTTT. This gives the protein CASSLWAGGSEKLFF.

The CDR3 sequence is CASSQGQGFTDTQYF. CDR3 bases: TGTGCCAGCAGCCAAGGACAGGGGTTCACAGATACGCAGTATTTT. The gene calls are TRBV16 and TRBJ2-3, with 9 bases lining up with TRBD1. V was clipped by 2 bases and J by 2 bases; unmatched bases: 2. CDR1 KGHSY and CDR2 FQNENV come from the germline V gene. The CDR3 totals 15 residues.

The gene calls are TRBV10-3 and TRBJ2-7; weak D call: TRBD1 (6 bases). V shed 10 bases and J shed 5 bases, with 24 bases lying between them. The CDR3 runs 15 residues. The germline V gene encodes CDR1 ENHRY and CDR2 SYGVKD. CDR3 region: CATERGEGGTHEQYF. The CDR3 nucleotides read TGTGCCACAGAGAGAGGGGAAGGGGGAACACACGAGCAGTACTTC.

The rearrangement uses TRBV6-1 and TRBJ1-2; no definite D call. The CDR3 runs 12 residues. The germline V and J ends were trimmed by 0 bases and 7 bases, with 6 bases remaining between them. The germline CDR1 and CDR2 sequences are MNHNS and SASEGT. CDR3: CASSEALGGYTF. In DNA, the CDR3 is TGTGCCAGCAGTGAAGCGCTTGGTGGCTACACCTTC.

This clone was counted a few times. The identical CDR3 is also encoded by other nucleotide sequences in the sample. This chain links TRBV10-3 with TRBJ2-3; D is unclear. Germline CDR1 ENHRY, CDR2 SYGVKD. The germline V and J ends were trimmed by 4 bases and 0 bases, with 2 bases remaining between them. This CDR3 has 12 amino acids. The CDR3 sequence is CAISGSTDTQYF. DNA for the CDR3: TGTGCCATCAGTGGAAGCACAGATACGCAGTATTTT.